This TCR beta chain stems from a study of neurological immune-mediated disorders. TCRdb analysed the 5' RACE reads with MiXCR anew, one entry per CDR3 protein. Of about 19,000 distinct CDR3 sequences listed, more than 2% are singletons. The sample holds many counts of this clonotype. The CDR3 is 17 amino acids. V lost 0 bases to trimming and J lost 2 bases; unmatched junction nucleotides: 3. Germline CDR1 ENHRY, CDR2 SYGVKD. The chain recombines TRBV10-3 with TRBJ2-6, with 8 bases aligning to TRBD2. The TCR originated in a woman younger than 30 with multiple sclerosis. Input material: PBMCs. The CDR3 region has the DNA TGTGCCATCAGTGAGTCGACGGGAGGGGCTGGGGCCAACGTCCTGACTTTC. It is translated as CAISESTGGAGANVLTF.